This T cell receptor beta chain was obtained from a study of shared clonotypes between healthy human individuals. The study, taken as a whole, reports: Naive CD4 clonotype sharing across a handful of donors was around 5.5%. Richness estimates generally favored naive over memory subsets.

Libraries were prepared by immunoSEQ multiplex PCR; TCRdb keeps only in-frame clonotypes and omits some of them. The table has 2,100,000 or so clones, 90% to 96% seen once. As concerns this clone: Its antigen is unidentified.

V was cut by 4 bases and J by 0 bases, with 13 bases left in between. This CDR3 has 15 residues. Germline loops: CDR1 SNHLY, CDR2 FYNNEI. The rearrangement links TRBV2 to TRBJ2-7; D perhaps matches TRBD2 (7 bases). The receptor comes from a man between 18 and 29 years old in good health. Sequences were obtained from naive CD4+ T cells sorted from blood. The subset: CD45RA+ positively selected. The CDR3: CASSGNRGGSYEQYF. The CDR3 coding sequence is TGTGCCAGCAGTGGGAATAGGGGGGGCTCCTACGAGCAGTACTTC.